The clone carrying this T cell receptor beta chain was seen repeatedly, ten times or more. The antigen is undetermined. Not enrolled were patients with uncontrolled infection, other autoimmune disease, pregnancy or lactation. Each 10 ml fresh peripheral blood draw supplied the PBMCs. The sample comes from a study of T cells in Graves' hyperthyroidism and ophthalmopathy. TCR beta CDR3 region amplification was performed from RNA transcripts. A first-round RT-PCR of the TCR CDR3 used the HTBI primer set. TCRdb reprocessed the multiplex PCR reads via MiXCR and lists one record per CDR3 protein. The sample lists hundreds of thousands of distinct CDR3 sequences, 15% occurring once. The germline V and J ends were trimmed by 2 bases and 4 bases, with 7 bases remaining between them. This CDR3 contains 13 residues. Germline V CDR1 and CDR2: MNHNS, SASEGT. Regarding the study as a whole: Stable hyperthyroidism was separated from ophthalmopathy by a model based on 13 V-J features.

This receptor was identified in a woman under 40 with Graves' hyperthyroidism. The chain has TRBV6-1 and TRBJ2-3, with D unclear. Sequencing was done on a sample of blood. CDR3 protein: CASSESRADTQYF. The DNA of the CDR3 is TGTGCCAGCAGTGAAAGTCGGGCAGATACGCAGTATTTT.